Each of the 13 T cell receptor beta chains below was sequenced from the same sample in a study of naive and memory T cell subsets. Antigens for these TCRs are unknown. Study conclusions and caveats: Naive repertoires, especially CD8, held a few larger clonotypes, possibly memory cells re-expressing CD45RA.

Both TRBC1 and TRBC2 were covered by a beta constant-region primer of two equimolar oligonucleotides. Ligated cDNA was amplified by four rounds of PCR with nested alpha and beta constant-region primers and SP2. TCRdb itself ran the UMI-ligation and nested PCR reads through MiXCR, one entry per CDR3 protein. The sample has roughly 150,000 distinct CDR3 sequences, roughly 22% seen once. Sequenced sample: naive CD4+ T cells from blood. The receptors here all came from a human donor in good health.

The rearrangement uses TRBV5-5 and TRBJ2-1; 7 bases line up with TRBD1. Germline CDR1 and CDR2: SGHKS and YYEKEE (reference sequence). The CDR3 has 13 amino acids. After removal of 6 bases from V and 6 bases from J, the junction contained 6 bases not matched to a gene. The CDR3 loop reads CASNDRVSNEQFF. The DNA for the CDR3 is TGTGCCAGCAACGACAGGGTCTCCAATGAGCAGTTCTTC.

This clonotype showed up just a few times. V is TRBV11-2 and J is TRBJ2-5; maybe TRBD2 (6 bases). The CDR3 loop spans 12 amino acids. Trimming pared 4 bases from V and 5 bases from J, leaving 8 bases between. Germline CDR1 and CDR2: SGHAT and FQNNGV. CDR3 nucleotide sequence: TGTGCCAGCAGCTCCCGGGGGGAGACCCAGTACTTC. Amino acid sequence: CASSSRGETQYF.

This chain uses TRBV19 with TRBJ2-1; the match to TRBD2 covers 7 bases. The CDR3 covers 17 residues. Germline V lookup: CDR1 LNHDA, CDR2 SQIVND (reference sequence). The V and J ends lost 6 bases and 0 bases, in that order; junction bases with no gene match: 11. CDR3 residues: CASSKTSADHSYNEQFF. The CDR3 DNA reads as TGTGCCAGTAGCAAAACTAGCGCGGACCACTCCTACAATGAGCAGTTCTTC. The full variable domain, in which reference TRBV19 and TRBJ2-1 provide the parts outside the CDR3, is DGGITQSPKYLFRKEGQNVTLSCEQNLNHDAMYWYRQDPGQGLRLIYYSQIVNDFQKGDIAEGYSVSREKKESFPLTVTSAQKNPTAFYLCASSKTSADHSYNEQFFGPGTRLTVL.

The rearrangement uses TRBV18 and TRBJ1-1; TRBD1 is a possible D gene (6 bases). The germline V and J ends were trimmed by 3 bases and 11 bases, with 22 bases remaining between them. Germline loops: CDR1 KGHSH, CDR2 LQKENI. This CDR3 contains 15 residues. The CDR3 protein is CASSPGRQVHLVAFF. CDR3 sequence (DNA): TGTGCCAGCTCACCGGGAAGACAGGTCCACCTAGTCGCTTTCTTT. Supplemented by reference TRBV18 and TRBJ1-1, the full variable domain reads NAGVMQNPRHLVRRRGQEARLRCSPMKGHSHVYWYRQLPEEGLKFMVYLQKENIIDESGMPKERFSAEFPKEGPSILRIQQVVRGDSAAYFCASSPGRQVHLVAFFGQGTRLTVV.

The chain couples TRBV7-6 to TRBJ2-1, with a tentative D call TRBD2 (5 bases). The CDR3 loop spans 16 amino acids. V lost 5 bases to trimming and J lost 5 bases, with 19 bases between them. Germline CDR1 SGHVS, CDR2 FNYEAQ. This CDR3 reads CASSPQRNNIDNEQFF. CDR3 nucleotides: TGTGCCAGCAGCCCTCAGCGGAACAACATAGACAATGAGCAGTTCTTC.

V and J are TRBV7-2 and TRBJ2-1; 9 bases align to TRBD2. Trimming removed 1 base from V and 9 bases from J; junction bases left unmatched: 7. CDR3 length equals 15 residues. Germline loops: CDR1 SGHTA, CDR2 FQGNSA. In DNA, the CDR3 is TGTGCCAGCAGCTTAGGCCGGGCGGGAGGGAGTGAGCAGTTCTTC. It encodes CASSLGRAGGSEQFF.

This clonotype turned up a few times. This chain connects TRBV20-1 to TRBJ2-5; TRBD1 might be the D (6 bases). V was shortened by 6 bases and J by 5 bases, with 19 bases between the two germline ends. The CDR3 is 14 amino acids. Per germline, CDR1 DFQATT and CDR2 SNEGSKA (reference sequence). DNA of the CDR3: TGCAGTGCATCCGCCTTACAGGGACGGGAGACCCAGTACTTC. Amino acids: CSASALQGRETQYF.

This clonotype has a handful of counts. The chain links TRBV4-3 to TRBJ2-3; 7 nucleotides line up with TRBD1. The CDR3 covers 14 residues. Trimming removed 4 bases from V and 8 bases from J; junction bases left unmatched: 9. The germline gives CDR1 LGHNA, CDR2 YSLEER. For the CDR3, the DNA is TGCGCCAGCAGCCCAGGGGGTGCGGGCACTACGCAGTATTTT. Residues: CASSPGGAGTTQYF.

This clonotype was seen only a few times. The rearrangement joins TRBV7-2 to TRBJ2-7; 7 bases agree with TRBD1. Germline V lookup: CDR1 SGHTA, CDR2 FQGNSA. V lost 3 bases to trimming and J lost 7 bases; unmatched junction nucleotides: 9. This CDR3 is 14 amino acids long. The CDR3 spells CASSFTTGYTEQYF. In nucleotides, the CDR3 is TGTGCCAGCAGCTTTACGACAGGGTATACGGAGCAGTACTTC.

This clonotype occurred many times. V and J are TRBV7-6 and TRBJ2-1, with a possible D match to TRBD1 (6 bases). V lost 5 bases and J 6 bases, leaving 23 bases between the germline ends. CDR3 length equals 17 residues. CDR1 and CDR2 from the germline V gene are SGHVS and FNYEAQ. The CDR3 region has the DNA TGTGCCAGCAGCGCCGTTGGGGGATCAGGGGTGGTCAATGAGCAGTTCTTC. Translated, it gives CASSAVGGSGVVNEQFF.

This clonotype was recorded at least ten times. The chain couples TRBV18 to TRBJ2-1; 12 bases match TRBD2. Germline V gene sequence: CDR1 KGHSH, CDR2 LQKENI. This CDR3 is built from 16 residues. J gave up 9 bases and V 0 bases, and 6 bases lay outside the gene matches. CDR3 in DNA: TGTGCCAGCTCACCACCAGGACTAGCGGGGATCGGTGAGCAGTTCTTC. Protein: CASSPPGLAGIGEQFF.

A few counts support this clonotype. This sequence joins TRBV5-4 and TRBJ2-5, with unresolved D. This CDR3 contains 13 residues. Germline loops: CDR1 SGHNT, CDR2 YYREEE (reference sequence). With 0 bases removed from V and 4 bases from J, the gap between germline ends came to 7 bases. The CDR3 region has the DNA TGTGCCAGCAGCTTGGAACAGCTAGAGACCCAGTACTTC. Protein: CASSLEQLETQYF. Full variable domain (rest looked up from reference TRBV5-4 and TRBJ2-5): ETGVTQSPTHLIKTRGQQVTLRCSSQSGHNTVSWYQQALGQGPQFIFQYYREEENGRGNFPPRFSGLQFPNYSSELNVNALELDDSALYLCASSLEQLETQYFGPGTRLLVL.

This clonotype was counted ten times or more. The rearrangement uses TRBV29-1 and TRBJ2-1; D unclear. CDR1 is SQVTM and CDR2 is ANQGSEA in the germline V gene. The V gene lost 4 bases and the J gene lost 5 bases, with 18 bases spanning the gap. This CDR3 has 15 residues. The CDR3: CSVVGVPHENNEQFF. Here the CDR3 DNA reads TGCAGCGTTGTAGGTGTCCCACATGAAAACAATGAGCAGTTCTTC.